Each of the 27 T cell receptor beta chains below was sequenced from the same sample in a study of tumor-infiltrating lymphocytes in glioblastoma multiforme. Three nested ARM-PCR rounds with V-beta and C-beta primers built TCRB libraries. TCRdb reanalysed the multiplex PCR reads using MiXCR and keeps one entry per CDR3 protein. The table shows under 35,000 distinct CDR3 sequences, with approximately 60% occurring only once. The sequenced sample consisted of brain tumor tissue. All receptors come from a male donor with glioblastoma.

The CDR3 loop reads CASSAGPLLRGYNEQFF. The CDR3 DNA reads as TGTGCCAGCAGCGCAGGACCCCTCCTCCGGGGTTACAATGAGCAGTTCTTC. The V and J genes are TRBV5-4 and TRBJ2-1, with a weak D call TRBD2 (5 bases). CDR1 is SGHNT, CDR2 YYREEE, per germline (reference sequence). CDR3 length: 17 residues. The V gene lost 4 bases and the J gene lost 4 bases, with 21 bases spanning the gap.

V and J are TRBV5-4 and TRBJ2-3, with 7 positions matching TRBD2. V shed 5 bases and J 4 bases; nucleotides not matched to a gene: 7. This CDR3 is 14 amino acids long. The germline CDR1 and CDR2 sequences are SGHNT and YYREEE (reference sequence). CDR3 coding DNA: TGTGCCAGCAGTTCGCGCGGGGGAGCAGATACGCAGTATTTT. Encoded protein: CASSSRGGADTQYF.

This clonotype was seen only once. The conserved closing phenylalanine or tryptophan is absent in this CDR3, likely reflecting a read error. The chain couples TRBV20-1 to TRBJ1-2, with a weak D call TRBD1 (6 bases). The CDR3 length is 16 residues. Germline V gives CDR1 DFQATT, CDR2 SNEGSKA (reference sequence). The CDR3 reads CSVRAQEKNRDYGYTY. CDR3 nucleotide sequence: TGCAGTGTTAGAGCCCAAGAGAAAAACAGGGACTATGGCTACACCTAC.

In this sample, this clonotype turned up a few times. The J gene is TRBJ1-6, the V gene TRBV6-5; D uncertain. Trimming cost V 6 bases and J 7 bases, with 13 bases left between them. The CDR3 sequence is 14 residues long. Germline CDR1 and CDR2: MNHEY and SVGAGI. The CDR3 sequence: CASRTRTENSPLHF. The CDR3 DNA follows: TGTGCCAGCAGAACTAGGACTGAAAATTCACCCCTCCACTTT.

This chain connects TRBV5-4 to TRBJ2-2, with D possibly matching TRBD2 (6 bases). V lost 3 bases to trimming and J lost 4 bases, with 7 bases between them. CDR1 is SGHNT, CDR2 YYREEE, per germline (reference sequence). This CDR3 region has 13 residues. CDR3 region: CASSWDFTGELFF. In DNA form, the CDR3 reads TGTGCCAGCAGCTGGGACTTCACCGGGGAGCTGTTTTTT.

The chain links TRBV24-1 to TRBJ2-7, with 7 bases matching TRBD2. Germline lookup yields CDR1 KGHDR and CDR2 SFDVKD. This CDR3 has 15 amino acids. V lost 4 bases, J lost 5 bases, and 10 bases stayed unmatched. CDR3 residues: CATSDGRELSDEQYF. CDR3 in DNA: TGTGCCACCAGTGACGGGCGGGAGCTTTCCGACGAGCAGTACTTC.

The count of this clonotype is one. J is TRBJ2-1 and V is TRBV5-1; D gene ambiguous. In germline, CDR1 is SGHRS, CDR2 YFSETQ. The CDR3 contains 13 residues. Between the trimmed V and J ends, which lost 9 bases and 5 bases, there was a span of 15 bases. CDR3 region: CAISLVQDNEQFF. The CDR3 DNA follows: TGCGCCATTAGCTTGGTGCAAGACAATGAGCAGTTCTTC.

The genes are TRBV6-6 and TRBJ2-7, with 9 bases identical to TRBD1. This CDR3 contains 15 residues. With V trimmed by 6 bases and J by 0 bases, 6 bases remained unmatched. CDR1 is MNHNY, CDR2 SVGAGI, per germline (reference sequence). The CDR3: CASRNTGGASYEQYV. CDR3 DNA sequence: TGTGCCAGCAGAAACACAGGGGGCGCCTCCTACGAGCAGTACGTC.

This clonotype has at least ten counts. The genes are TRBV19 and TRBJ2-6; no reliable D call. The CDR3 runs 15 residues. Trimming removed 6 bases from V and 0 bases from J, with 9 bases in between. Germline CDR1 LNHDA, CDR2 SQIVND (reference sequence). CDR3 sequence reads: CASSLGHSGANVLTF. The CDR3 nucleotides read TGTGCCAGTAGCCTCGGGCACTCTGGGGCCAACGTCCTGACTTTC.

This clonotype was recorded many times. The chain employs TRBV20-1 and TRBJ2-7, with 10 positions matching TRBD2. The V gene end was trimmed by 2 bases and the J gene end by 5 bases; junction bases not matched to a gene: 6. Germline CDR1 reads DFQATT; CDR2 reads SNEGSKA (reference sequence). The CDR3 runs to 14 residues. CDR3 in DNA: TGCAGTGCTAGACCTAGCGGGAGAGGTAACGAGCAGTACTTC. Its translation is CSARPSGRGNEQYF.

This clonotype was seen more than once but under ten times. The chain joins TRBV5-1 to TRBJ2-2; D not certain. The CDR3 is made up of 13 amino acids. Germline CDR1 is SGHRS and CDR2 is YFSETQ. The V and J ends lost 7 bases and 1 base respectively, with 8 bases between them. The chain's CDR3 is CASENENTGELFF. The CDR3, as DNA: TGCGCCAGCGAAAACGAGAACACCGGGGAGCTGTTTTTT.

About this clonotype: With a much larger clone just one base away, this may be a read error. The chain carries TRBV7-8 and TRBJ2-2; 9 bases map to TRBD2. The CDR3 totals 16 residues. Germline assignment: CDR1 SGHVS and CDR2 FQNEAQ. The CDR3 sequence is CTSNPRREGRTGELFF. The DNA of the CDR3 is TGTACCAGCAACCCCCGGCGGGAGGGCCGCACCGGGGAGCTGTTTTTT.

The CDR3 region has the DNA TGCGCCGAACAAAACCTGGCATCTGGGGTTTCACCCCTCCACTTT. This encodes CAEQNLASGVSPLHF. V and J are TRBV4-1 and TRBJ1-6; D unresolved. CDR3 length equals 15 residues. Trimming took 11 bases from V and 9 from J, leaving 23 bases between them. Germline loops: CDR1 MGHRA, CDR2 YSYEKL.

This clonotype was recorded many times. This chain uses TRBV20-1 with TRBJ2-1; 8 bases fit TRBD2. There are 14 residues in the CDR3. Trimming at V came to 5 bases and at J to 5 bases, leaving 8 bases not matched to a gene. Germline CDR1 reads DFQATT; CDR2 reads SNEGSKA (reference sequence). The CDR3 DNA reads TGCAGTGCTGGGCTGACTAGCGCTAACAATGAGCAGTTCTTC. The encoded protein is CSAGLTSANNEQFF.

This clonotype was recorded a few times. The chain has TRBV12-3 or TRBV12-4 and TRBJ2-1, with D possibly TRBD2 on 5 matching bases. The CDR3 totals 17 residues. Trimming pared 3 bases from V and 6 bases from J, leaving 21 bases between. The CDR3 reads CASSFHGVGVLSNEQFF. The CDR3 DNA reads TGTGCCAGCAGTTTTCACGGGGTAGGAGTGCTTTCCAATGAGCAGTTCTTC.

Note on this clonotype: A read error may explain this, as a much larger clone is one base away. V gene TRBV4-1 combines with J gene TRBJ2-7; D may be TRBD2 (6 bases). The CDR3 is made up of 18 amino acids. Germline V gives CDR1 MGHRA, CDR2 YSYEKL. CDR3 loop: CASSQDRLGTSMGGEQCF. The CDR3 nucleotides are TGCGCCAGCAGCCAAGATCGGTTAGGAACTAGCATGGGCGGAGAGCAGTGCTTC.

The genes are TRBV11-3 and TRBJ2-1, with D tentatively TRBD1 or TRBD2 (6 bases each). Germline V gene sequence: CDR1 SGHNT, CDR2 YENEEA. This CDR3 has 20 residues. V was clipped by 5 bases and J by 2 bases, with 28 bases between them. This chain's CDR3 is CASSGGSRGVSSGPYNEQFF. The CDR3 nucleotides read TGTGCCAGCAGCGGAGGATCTAGGGGGGTAAGTTCGGGGCCCTACAATGAGCAGTTCTTC. The entire variable domain, with the rest obtained from reference TRBV11-3 and TRBJ2-1, is as follows: EAGVVQSPRYKIIEKKQPVAFWCNPISGHNTLYWYLQNLGQGPELLIRYENEEAVDDSQLPKDRFSAERLKGVDSTLKIQPAELGDSAVYLCASSGGSRGVSSGPYNEQFFGPGTRLTVL.

Concerning this clonotype: A much larger clone differs by one base, so this may be a read error. This chain uses TRBV5-1 with TRBJ1-6; TRBD1 agrees at 7 bases. In germline, CDR1 is SGHRS, CDR2 YFSETQ. Trimming removed 6 bases from V and 0 bases from J; junction bases left unmatched: 12. The CDR3 spans 18 residues. The DNA of the CDR3 is TGCGCCAGCATCTACTTCAGACAGGGCAGCTCCTATAATTCACCCCTCCACTTT. Its translation: CASIYFRQGSSYNSPLHF.

V usage is TRBV5-4 and J usage is TRBJ2-5; perhaps TRBD1 as D (6 bases). Germline V CDR1 and CDR2: SGHNT, YYREEE (reference sequence). The CDR3 consists of 15 residues. V gave up 2 bases and J gave up 8 bases, with 19 bases separating them. The CDR3 bases are TGTGCCAGCAGCTTACAGGGCGGTCGGAACGATACCCAGTACTTC. Its protein is CASSLQGGRNDTQYF.

This clonotype came up many times. The chain uses TRBV20-1 and TRBJ2-5; the D gene is possibly TRBD1 (6 bases). The CDR3 contains 15 residues. Germline V lookup: CDR1 DFQATT, CDR2 SNEGSKA (reference sequence). Between the trimmed V and J ends, which lost 0 bases and 1 base, there was a span of 12 bases. The CDR3 bases are TGCAGTGCTAGAGATCATGGACAGCCCCAAGAGACCCAGTACTTC. This gives the protein CSARDHGQPQETQYF.

Ten or more counts support this clonotype. This sequence joins TRBV6-6 and TRBJ1-1; D gene ambiguous. With 6 bases removed from V and 1 base from J, the gap between germline ends came to 12 bases. CDR3 length: 14 amino acids. Germline V gives CDR1 MNHNY, CDR2 SVGAGI (reference sequence). The DNA for the CDR3 is TGTGCCAGCAGCCCCGCGACGGGGAACACTGAAGCTTTCTTT. Amino acid sequence: CASSPATGNTEAFF.

A few counts support this clonotype. This chain connects TRBV7-3 to TRBJ2-1; the D gene is possibly TRBD2 (6 bases). The V and J ends lost 5 bases and 9 bases respectively, with 20 bases between them. The CDR3 is 15 residues long. Germline CDR1 is SGHTA and CDR2 is FQGTGA. The CDR3 is CASSPDGGFDGEQFF. Written as DNA, the CDR3 is TGTGCCAGCAGCCCCGATGGGGGGTTTGACGGTGAGCAGTTCTTC.

This chain uses TRBV6-5 with TRBJ2-1; D might be TRBD2 (5 bases). Trimming stripped 0 bases from V and 10 bases from J, with 25 bases between. The germline V gene encodes CDR1 MNHEY and CDR2 SVGAGI. This CDR3 contains 18 residues. CDR3 loop: CASSYSLDGLGKGGEQFF. The CDR3 region has the DNA TGTGCCAGCAGTTACTCGTTAGATGGATTAGGTAAAGGCGGGGAGCAGTTCTTC.

With respect to this clonotype: The conserved final phenylalanine or tryptophan is absent from the CDR3, which likely points to a read error. The rearrangement joins TRBV20-1 to TRBJ1-1; tentatively, D is TRBD1 (5 bases). CDR3 length equals 13 residues. Looked up from germline, CDR1 is DFQATT and CDR2 is SNEGSKA (reference sequence). CDR3 DNA: TGCAATGCTAGAGAGGGGATTTGGACTGAAGCTTTCTCT. It translates to CNAREGIWTEAFS.

About this clonotype: This may be a read error: a much more frequent sequence differs by one nucleotide. The V and J genes are TRBV5-1 and TRBJ2-7; TRBD1 matches 7 bases. CDR3 length: 15 amino acids. Germline V gene sequence: CDR1 SGHRS, CDR2 YFSETQ. Trimming took 4 bases from V and 4 from J; bases not matched to a gene: 11. CDR3 nucleotides: TGCGCCAGCAGCCCGGGACAGACTGGGTGTTACGAGCAGTACTTC. Translation: CASSPGQTGCYEQYF.

Remarks on this clonotype: An end of the junction differs from the germline gene, which may be a read error. The chain recombines TRBV20-1 with TRBJ1-5, with 7 bases fitting TRBD1. The CDR3 is made up of 14 amino acids. Germline V CDR1 and CDR2: DFQATT, SNEGSKA (reference sequence). The DNA for the CDR3 is TGCAGCTCCAAGGGGGCATGGGTGGGTCAGCACCAGCATTTT. It yields the protein CSSKGAWVGQHQHF.

As concerns this clonotype: A much more abundant neighbour one base away suggests this may be a read error. V usage is TRBV5-1 and J usage is TRBJ1-6, with D unresolved. The CDR3 consists of 14 residues. Germline values: CDR1 SGHRS, CDR2 YFSETQ. This CDR3 reads CASSSTYADSTLHF. In DNA, the CDR3 is TGCGCCAGCAGCTCGACTTATGCGGATTCAACCCTCCACTTT.